The rows below give T cell receptor beta chains drawn from one sample of a study of T cell responses to AZD1222 COVID-19 vaccine. Assay used: immunoSEQ multiplex PCR; TCRdb lists only in-frame clones, some missing. The sample consists of about 97,000 clones, around nine tenths of them appearing once. Sample: peripheral blood, taken on day 0 of AZD1222 vaccination. Receptors originate from an adult in good health. The CDR3 runs from the conserved cysteine through the conserved F or W. D genes are given only for firm matches. Clone size, where shown, is once, few, many, or a class for clones that have expanded.

TRBJ1-4,-,TRBV28,-,CASRERREKLFF,TGTGCCAGCAGGGAACGGCGGGAAAAACTGTTTTTT
TRBJ2-3,TRBD2,TRBV3-1/TRBV3-2,few,CASSQDLASGGVTDTQYF,TGTGCCAGCAGCCAAGATTTGGCTAGCGGGGGGGTCACAGATACGCAGTATTTT
TRBJ1-2,TRBD1,TRBV23-1,-,CASSQEQGLRNGYTF,TGCGCCAGCAGTCAAGAACAGGGGCTTCGAAATGGCTACACCTTC
TRBJ1-1,-,TRBV6-5,-,CASRQGSMNTEAFF,TGTGCCAGCCGGCAGGGCAGCATGAACACTGAAGCTTTCTTT
TRBJ2-5,-,TRBV3-1/TRBV3-2,-,CASSQVTGTQYF,TGTGCCAGCAGCCAAGTAACCGGGACCCAGTACTTC
TRBJ1-2,-,TRBV10-3,-,CAISPGSNYGYTF,TGTGCCATCAGTCCAGGGTCTAACTATGGCTACACCTTC
TRBJ2-2,-,TRBV5-5,-,CASSADGLLAGELFF,TGTGCCAGCAGCGCGGACGGACTTTTGGCCGGGGAGCTGTTTTTT
TRBJ2-5,-,TRBV13,-,CASSSEEGRVEETQYF,TGTGCCAGCAGCTCCGAGGAAGGACGAGTCGAGGAGACCCAGTACTTC
TRBJ1-1,-,TRBV29-1,once,CSVVTMNTEAFF,TGCAGCGTTGTAACAATGAACACTGAAGCTTTCTTT
TRBJ1-1,-,TRBV19,once,CAAGIPTNTEAFF,TGTGCCGCCGGGATACCGACGAACACTGAAGCTTTCTTT
TRBJ1-4,TRBD1,TRBV28,once,CASSSQGEVRGEKLFF,TGTGCCAGCAGCTCCCAGGGGGAAGTCAGAGGGGAAAAACTGTTTTTT
TRBJ2-7,-,TRBV2,few,CASNHDGRYEQYF,TGTGCCAGCAATCATGACGGGCGCTACGAGCAGTACTTC
TRBJ2-1,TRBD2,TRBV30,-,CAFGSPAGLVAGEQFF,TGTGCCTTTGGTTCCCCAGCAGGACTAGTAGCGGGAGAGCAGTTCTTC